The 19 T cell receptor beta chains below come from one sample, sequenced in a study of T-cell memory formation after mild COVID-19. TCRdb passed the 5' RACE reads through MiXCR, listing each CDR3 protein once. This sample yields around 390,000 distinct CDR3 sequences, of which about 15% are seen a single time; around a fifth belongs to the top ten. The sample was PBMCs or a T cell subset sorted from them (not recorded which). These receptors came from a man between 18 and 35 years old who had mild COVID-19 (a few samples of this study predate the infection). Cell type and time point are not known.

This chain links TRBV6-5 with TRBJ1-1; no firm D call. The germline V gene encodes CDR1 MNHEY and CDR2 SVGAGI. The length of the CDR3 is 16 residues. V was clipped by 2 bases and J by 5 bases, with 18 bases between them. DNA of the CDR3: TGTGCCAGCAGTTACGCTTCCCGATGGGTAAAGACTGAAGCTTTCTTT. Translated, it gives CASSYASRWVKTEAFF.

This clonotype was counted at least ten times. The V call is TRBV29-1, the J call TRBJ1-1, with D possibly TRBD1 on 6 matching bases. Trimming pared 7 bases from V and 1 base from J, leaving 10 bases between. The CDR3 has 12 residues. The germline V gene encodes CDR1 SQVTM and CDR2 ANQGSEA. CDR3 protein: CSGQTGNTEAFF. The CDR3 coding sequence is TGCAGCGGACAGACAGGGAACACTGAAGCTTTCTTT.

This rearrangement joins TRBV10-3 to TRBJ2-1; 7 positions agree with TRBD2. Unmatched junction bases numbered 11, after V lost 9 bases and J lost 12 bases. This CDR3 has 12 residues. Germline V gene sequence: CDR1 ENHRY, CDR2 SYGVKD. The CDR3, as DNA: TGTGCCATTTCTGGGGGGGGTTACGTGCAGTTCTTC. Translated, it gives CAISGGGYVQFF.

V gene TRBV6-1 combines with J gene TRBJ2-7; D tentatively fits TRBD1 or TRBD2 (5 bases each). The V gene's germline CDR1 is MNHNS and CDR2 SASEGT. The CDR3 length is 14 residues. V was shortened by 6 bases and J by 2 bases, with 14 bases between the two germline ends. The chain's CDR3 is CASSGEGRPYEQYV. In DNA form, the CDR3 reads TGTGCCAGCAGCGGCGAGGGGAGACCCTACGAGCAGTACGTC.

J is TRBJ1-2 and V is TRBV7-2, with D maybe TRBD1 (5 bases). The CDR3 totals 13 residues. The germline gives CDR1 SGHTA, CDR2 FQGNSA. V was trimmed by 5 bases and J by 5 bases, leaving 12 bases between them. The CDR3 nucleotides read TGTGCCAGCAGCCGCCGGGACGGATATGGCTACACCTTC. Translating gives CASSRRDGYGYTF.

The table lists this clonotype with a few counts. This rearrangement joins TRBV20-1 to TRBJ2-4; 9 bases line up with TRBD1. J was trimmed by 0 bases and V by 6 bases; bases with no gene match: 9. The CDR3 has 16 amino acids. The germline V gene encodes CDR1 DFQATT and CDR2 SNEGSKA (reference sequence). Written as DNA, the CDR3 is TGCAGTGCAGGGACCTACAGGGGGCTAGCCAAAAACATTCAGTACTTC. Its translation is CSAGTYRGLAKNIQYF.

The sample holds a few counts of this clonotype. The chain combines TRBV4-2 with TRBJ1-5; D may be TRBD1 (6 bases). Germline lookup yields CDR1 LGHNA and CDR2 YNFKEQ. Trimming removed 5 bases from V and 1 base from J, with 12 bases in between. This CDR3 comprises 15 residues. CDR3 in amino acids: CASSWDTGSNQPQHF. The DNA of the CDR3 is TGTGCCAGCAGCTGGGATACAGGGAGCAATCAGCCCCAGCATTTT.

The chain uses TRBV20-1 and TRBJ1-3; a possible D gene is TRBD1 (5 bases). CDR3 length: 13 amino acids. Germline V gives CDR1 DFQATT, CDR2 SNEGSKA (reference sequence). V was clipped by 6 bases and J by 1 base, with 10 bases between them. The CDR3 coding sequence is TGCAGTGCGACTAAGGGGTCTGGAAACACCATATATTTT. It codes for CSATKGSGNTIYF.

The J gene is TRBJ1-1, the V gene TRBV5-1; D not resolved. The CDR3 has 14 amino acids. Germline V gene sequence: CDR1 SGHRS, CDR2 YFSETQ. The germline V and J ends were trimmed by 0 bases and 3 bases, with 9 bases remaining between them. The CDR3 region has the DNA TGCGCCAGCAGCTTGGAGGCAGACTACACTGAAGCTTTCTTT. Protein sequence: CASSLEADYTEAFF.

This clonotype was seen more than once but under ten times. The V and J genes are TRBV20-1 and TRBJ1-2; D is unclear. The CDR3 contains 13 residues. Trimming stripped 7 bases from V and 1 base from J, with 13 bases between. CDR1 is DFQATT and CDR2 is SNEGSKA in the germline V gene (reference sequence). In DNA form, the CDR3 reads TGCAGTGTGCGTGGCTCCATTAACTATGGCTACACCTTC. This encodes CSVRGSINYGYTF.

There are a few counts of this clonotype. The CDR3 nucleotides are TGTGCCAGCTCAGCAGGCCCCGGGACAGGGTTGTACCAGCCCCAGCATTTT. Its translation: CASSAGPGTGLYQPQHF. The chain links TRBV18 to TRBJ1-5; 9 nucleotides align to TRBD1. The CDR3 loop spans 17 amino acids. V was pared by 5 bases and J by 7 bases, with 15 bases of the junction left unmatched. Germline CDR1 and CDR2: KGHSH and LQKENI. Supplemented by reference TRBV18 and TRBJ1-5, the full variable domain reads NAGVMQNPRHLVRRRGQEARLRCSPMKGHSHVYWYRQLPEEGLKFMVYLQKENIIDESGMPKERFSAEFPKEGPSILRIQQVVRGDSAAYFCASSAGPGTGLYQPQHFGDGTRLSIL.

This clonotype was counted a few times. J is TRBJ1-2 and V is TRBV27; possibly TRBD1 for D (6 bases). Germline assignment: CDR1 MNHEY and CDR2 SMNVEV (reference sequence). The CDR3 loop spans 13 amino acids. Between the trimmed V and J ends, which lost 8 bases and 4 bases, there was a span of 14 bases. CDR3 sequence (DNA): TGTGCCAGCCGAACCGGACAGAGCTATGGCTACACCTTC. It is translated as CASRTGQSYGYTF.

The gene calls are TRBV25-1 and TRBJ2-1, with TRBD2 matching over 9 bases. Germline V gene lookup returns CDR1 MGHDK and CDR2 SYGVNS. Trimming took 1 base from V and 8 from J; bases not matched to a gene: 6. This CDR3 is 15 amino acids long. The CDR3 nucleotides read TGTGCCAGCAGTGAATTCCGCGGGGGGGCCGATGAGCAGTTCTTC. Its translation is CASSEFRGGADEQFF.

This clonotype was counted ten times or more. The CDR3 DNA sequence: TGTGCCAGCAGTTTTATGATCAGGAACACTGAAGCTTTCTTT. It codes for CASSFMIRNTEAFF. The chain has TRBV12-3 or TRBV12-4 and TRBJ1-1; D is ambiguous. This CDR3 spans 14 amino acids. V shed 3 bases and J shed 1 base, with 9 bases lying between them.

This clonotype turned up a few times. V gene TRBV5-1 combines with J gene TRBJ2-7; 9 bases match TRBD1. J lost 2 bases, V lost 4 bases, and 10 bases had no gene match. This CDR3 contains 16 residues. Per the germline V gene, CDR1 is SGHRS and CDR2 is YFSETQ. The CDR3 nucleotides are TGCGCCAGCAGCCGAACCCCCGGGACAGGGACCTACGAGCAGTACGTC. This gives the protein CASSRTPGTGTYEQYV.

This clonotype occurred many times. The chain has TRBV30 and TRBJ1-4; D possibly corresponds to TRBD1 (6 bases). The CDR3 runs to 14 residues. Germline V lookup: CDR1 GTSNPN, CDR2 SVGIG (reference sequence). V dropped 0 bases and J dropped 7 bases, with 12 bases sitting between them. CDR3 region: CAWSVQGSGEKLFF. The CDR3 DNA is TGTGCCTGGAGTGTCCAGGGGTCGGGTGAAAAACTGTTTTTT.

A few counts support this clonotype. The CDR3 loop reads CSAGLDRASYNSPLHF. Written as DNA, the CDR3 is TGCAGTGCAGGCTTGGACAGGGCATCCTATAATTCACCCCTCCACTTT. J is TRBJ1-6 and V is TRBV20-1; 8 nucleotides agree with TRBD1. V shed 6 bases, J shed 1 base, and the junction held 8 bases outside the gene matches. CDR1 DFQATT and CDR2 SNEGSKA come from the germline V gene (reference sequence). The CDR3 contains 16 residues.

This rearrangement joins TRBV28 to TRBJ1-2, with unresolved D. V lost 1 base and J 11 bases, leaving 11 bases between the germline ends. The CDR3 sequence is 12 residues long. Looked up from germline, CDR1 is MDHEN and CDR2 is SYDVKM. As DNA, the CDR3 is TGTGCCAGCAGTTTATTCGGTACCCGGTACACCTTC. Translating gives CASSLFGTRYTF.

This clonotype was detected many times. The rearrangement joins TRBV5-1 to TRBJ2-1; 8 bases agree with TRBD1. Germline-derived CDR1 and CDR2 are SGHRS and YFSETQ. The CDR3 loop spans 16 amino acids. V lost 4 bases, J lost 0 bases, and 6 bases stayed unmatched. The CDR3 nucleotides are TGCGCCAGCAGCCCCGGACAGGGCGTCTCCTACAATGAGCAGTTCTTC. This encodes CASSPGQGVSYNEQFF.